Listed below are T cell receptor beta chains from one sample, sequenced in a study of blood T cell repertoires in COVID-19. Profiling relied on immunoSEQ multiplex PCR, and the TCRdb table lists in-frame clones only, not all of them. The top ten clones hold 4% of a sample with about 140,000 clones, about 80% of them seen once. Material for sequencing was peripheral blood. These receptors were taken from a woman aged 55-75 years with acute or convalescent COVID-19. CDR3s include the opening cysteine and the closing phenylalanine or tryptophan. D genes are given only for firm matches. Not every row has a clone size; where given, it reads once, few, many or a size class.

j_call	clone_size	cdr3_length	v_call	d_call	cdr3_aa	cdr3_nt
TRBJ2-1	few	19	TRBV6-1	NA	CASSEALPRGGQIYNEQFF	TGTGCCAGCAGTGAAGCGCTTCCCCGTGGGGGACAAATCTACAATGAGCAGTTCTTC
TRBJ1-2	NA	15	TRBV4-3	TRBD1	CASSPGQGTDYGYTF	TGCGCCAGCAGCCCGGGACAGGGGACGGACTATGGCTACACCTTC
TRBJ1-2	few	14	TRBV27	TRBD1	CASSVQGGLTGYTF	TGTGCCAGCAGTGTACAGGGGGGGCTCACTGGCTACACCTTC
TRBJ1-1	NA	14	TRBV18	NA	CASSPQRTNTEAFF	TGTGCCAGCTCACCGCAGCGGACGAACACTGAAGCTTTCTTT
TRBJ2-1	NA	17	TRBV5-1	TRBD2	CASSLGLAGGFGDEQFF	TGCGCCAGCAGCTTGGGCTTAGCGGGAGGATTTGGGGATGAGCAGTTCTTC
TRBJ1-5	NA	14	TRBV2	TRBD1	CASSETGSNQPQHF	TGTGCCAGCAGCGAGACAGGGAGCAATCAGCCCCAGCATTTT
TRBJ2-7	NA	15	TRBV6-4	NA	CASSTGQGLSVEQYF	TGTGCCAGCAGTACCGGGCAGGGGTTGTCAGTTGAGCAGTACTTC
TRBJ1-6	NA	12	TRBV30	NA	CAWTVNNSPLHF	TGTGCCTGGACAGTCAATAATTCACCCCTCCACTTT
TRBJ1-1	NA	12	TRBV5-1	NA	CASSLQGIEAFF	TGCGCCAGCAGCTTGCAGGGGATCGAAGCTTTCTTT
TRBJ2-1	NA	23	TRBV28	TRBD2	CASSSLVKASGRALNYSYNEQFF	TGTGCCAGCAGTTCACTCGTTAAGGCTAGCGGGAGGGCCTTAAACTACTCCTACAATGAGCAGTTCTTC
TRBJ2-2	many	15	TRBV6-1	NA	CASSDDSRPTGELFF	TGTGCCAGCAGTGATGACAGCCGTCCCACCGGGGAGCTGTTTTTT
TRBJ2-1	NA	14	TRBV29-1	NA	CSVEAAGRANEQFF	TGCAGCGTTGAAGCGGCGGGACGCGCGAATGAGCAGTTCTTC
TRBJ2-2	few	15	TRBV29-1	NA	CSVTTGRLKTGELFF	TGCAGCGTCACGACAGGGAGGTTGAAAACCGGGGAGCTGTTTTTT
TRBJ1-1	NA	14	TRBV25-1	NA	CASSGPGRNTEAFF	TGTGCCAGCAGTGGGCCAGGCCGGAACACTGAAGCTTTCTTT
TRBJ2-2	NA	16	TRBV7-9	TRBD2	CASSHTSGRSTGELFF	TGTGCCAGCAGCCATACTAGCGGGAGGTCGACCGGGGAGCTGTTTTTT
TRBJ1-1	NA	13	TRBV6-6	NA	CASSLTSNTEAFF	TGTGCCAGCAGCCTTACTTCGAACACTGAAGCTTTCTTT
TRBJ1-4	NA	14	TRBV7-9	NA	CASSTGTSVEKLFF	TGTGCCAGCAGTACCGGGACATCGGTCGAAAAACTGTTTTTT
TRBJ2-3	once	14	TRBV30	NA	CAWAGGINTDTQYF	TGTGCCTGGGCTGGGGGCATAAACACAGATACGCAGTATTTT
TRBJ2-5	NA	11	TRBV18	NA	CASSEQETQYF	TGTGCCAGCTCAGAGCAAGAGACCCAGTACTTC
TRBJ1-5	NA	15	TRBV10-2	NA	CASSEGQGHNQPQHF	TGCGCCAGCAGTGAAGGTCAGGGACACAATCAGCCCCAGCATTTT
TRBJ1-1	NA	19	TRBV18	NA	CASSPRSTGLSRLDTEAFF	TGTGCCAGCTCACCACGTTCGACAGGACTCTCAAGGTTGGACACTGAAGCTTTCTTT
TRBJ1-6	NA	14	TRBV25-1	NA	CASSDWTYSSPLHF	TGTGCCAGCAGTGATTGGACTTACAGTTCACCCCTCCACTTT
TRBJ2-3	NA	16	TRBV27	NA	CASSFRLGPTSNTQYF	TGTGCCAGCAGTTTCCGCTTGGGGCCCACTTCAAATACGCAGTATTTT
TRBJ2-7	NA	12	TRBV30	NA	CAWSRSGREQYF	TGTGCCTGGAGTAGGTCAGGGCGGGAGCAGTACTTC
TRBJ2-7	few	12	TRBV30	TRBD1	CARGQDAYEQYF	TGTGCCCGAGGACAGGATGCCTACGAGCAGTACTTC
TRBJ1-1	NA	11	TRBV28	TRBD1	CASSSWTGTSF	TGTGCCAGCAGTTCATGGACAGGGACATCCTTT
TRBJ2-4	NA	16	TRBV18	TRBD2	CASSLGTTIDKNIQYF	TGTGCCAGCTCACTTGGGACTACGATTGACAAAAACATTCAGTACTTC
TRBJ1-2	NA	15	TRBV5-5	TRBD1	CASSSDRGNFYGYTF	TGTGCCAGCAGCTCGGACAGGGGGAATTTCTATGGCTACACCTTC
TRBJ2-3	NA	16	TRBV7-3	TRBD1	CASSPRDRGVTDTQYF	TGTGCCAGCAGCCCCCGGGACAGGGGTGTTACAGATACGCAGTATTTT
TRBJ2-2	NA	16	TRBV5-4	NA	CASSSRGTVNTGELFF	TGTGCCAGCAGCTCCCGAGGAACGGTGAACACCGGGGAGCTGTTTTTT
TRBJ1-1	NA	13	TRBV7-9	TRBD1	CASSLEGATEAFF	TGTGCCAGCAGCTTAGAGGGGGCCACTGAAGCTTTCTTT
TRBJ2-5	NA	15	TRBV3-1/TRBV3-2	TRBD2	CASSQDTSESQTQYF	TGTGCCAGCAGCCAAGATACTAGCGAGTCGCAGACCCAGTACTTC
TRBJ1-2	NA	14	TRBV7-8	NA	CASSPAALNYGYTF	NA
TRBJ1-4	NA	15	TRBV5-1	NA	CASSRPGGGNEKLFF	TGCGCCAGCAGCCGCCCCGGTGGAGGCAATGAAAAACTGTTTTTT
TRBJ2-7	few	13	TRBV7-2	NA	CASSLAADYEQYF	TGTGCCAGCAGCTTAGCGGCTGATTACGAGCAGTACTTC
TRBJ2-7	NA	16	TRBV4-3	TRBD1	CASSQDLQGAGYEQYF	TGCGCCAGCAGCCAGGACTTGCAGGGGGCGGGCTACGAGCAGTACTTC
TRBJ2-3	NA	17	TRBV4-1	NA	CASQVRAVAPSTDTQYF	TGCGCCAGCCAAGTCAGGGCTGTTGCTCCTAGCACAGATACGCAGTATTTT
TRBJ2-7	NA	11	TRBV10-2	NA	CASSASYEQYF	TGCGCCAGCAGTGCTTCCTACGAGCAGTACTTC
TRBJ1-1	NA	14	TRBV5-1	TRBD1	CASSPTGANTEAFF	TGCGCCAGCAGCCCGACAGGGGCGAACACTGAAGCTTTCTTT
TRBJ1-5	NA	15	TRBV19	NA	CASSTIQGTKQPQHF	TGTGCCAGTAGTACTATACAGGGAACTAAACAGCCCCAGCATTTT
TRBJ2-1	NA	13	TRBV12-3/TRBV12-4	TRBD2	CACSFGRAEEQFF	TGTGCCTGCTCTTTCGGGAGGGCCGAAGAGCAGTTCTTC
TRBJ1-4	NA	15	TRBV9	NA	CASSFTWRTNEKLFF	TGTGCCAGCAGCTTTACATGGAGGACTAATGAAAAACTGTTTTTT